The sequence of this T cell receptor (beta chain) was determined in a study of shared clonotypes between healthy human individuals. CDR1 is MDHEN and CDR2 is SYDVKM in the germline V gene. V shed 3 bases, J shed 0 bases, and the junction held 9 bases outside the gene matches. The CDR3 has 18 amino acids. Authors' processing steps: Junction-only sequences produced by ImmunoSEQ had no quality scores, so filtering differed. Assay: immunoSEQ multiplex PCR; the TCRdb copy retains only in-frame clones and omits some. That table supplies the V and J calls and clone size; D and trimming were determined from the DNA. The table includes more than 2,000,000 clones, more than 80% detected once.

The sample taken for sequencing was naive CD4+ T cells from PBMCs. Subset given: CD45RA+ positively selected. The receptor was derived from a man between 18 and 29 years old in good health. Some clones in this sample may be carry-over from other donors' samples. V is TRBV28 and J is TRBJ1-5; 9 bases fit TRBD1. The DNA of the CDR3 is TGTGCCAGCAGTTTGTGGGGGACAGGGTTGAATAGCAATCAGCCCCAGCATTTT. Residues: CASSLWGTGLNSNQPQHF.